Below, one T cell receptor beta chain is given with its context. Its specificity is not known. MiXCR, run by TCRdb on the reads, gives a single entry per CDR3 protein. The profile covers 310,000 or so distinct CDR3 sequences, with roughly 23% appearing a single time and roughly 13% taken by the ten largest. Germline V gene sequence: CDR1 SGHAT, CDR2 FQNNGV. V lost 5 bases and J 3 bases, leaving 5 bases between the germline ends. The CDR3 has 11 residues. The record originates from a study of T cell repertoires in cytomegalovirus infection. Looking at the study overall: It can be stated that public TCR beta signatures indicated CMV infection as well as a matching HLA type.

Study observations and caveats: It was HLA-C-restricted CMV-specific TCR beta clonotypes that dominated the response ex vivo. Cumulative frequency (of public TCR beta family members) identified carriers of CMV plus the relevant HLA.

The rearrangement joins TRBV11-2 to TRBJ2-7; D gene ambiguous. The source is a human donor in good health (CMV status not recorded). Some clones in this sample may be carry-over from other donors' samples. The sequencing input was PBMCs. CDR3 DNA sequence: TGTGCCAGCAGCGGCAACTACGAGCAGTACTTC. Protein product: CASSGNYEQYF.